A single sample is the source of the 22 T cell receptor beta chains below, sequenced in a study of blood T cell repertoires in COVID-19. TCRdb's table, derived via immunoSEQ multiplex PCR, lists solely in-frame clones and lacks some. The sample records under 50,000 clones, approximately 70% being singletons. Source material: peripheral blood. These receptor sequences come from a man of 80 years or more with acute or convalescent COVID-19.

The chain couples TRBV7-2 to TRBJ1-2; D call uncertain. In germline, CDR1 is SGHTA, CDR2 FQGNSA. The V end was cut by 6 bases, the J end by 3 bases, with 20 bases between. The CDR3 has 16 residues. The DNA of the CDR3 is TGTGCCAGCAGATCCCCCGGGAGAGTGAGGCACTATGGCTACACCTTC. This encodes CASRSPGRVRHYGYTF.

This clone was seen only a few times. V and J are TRBV11-2 and TRBJ2-2; 7 bases align to TRBD2. V trimming: 1 base; J trimming: 7 bases; junction bases outside the gene matches: 6. Germline V gives CDR1 SGHAT, CDR2 FQNNGV. The CDR3 totals 15 residues. The CDR3 nucleotides are TGTGCCAGCAGCTTAGTTACCGGGGGGAGCGGGGAGCTGTTTTTT. Encoded protein: CASSLVTGGSGELFF.

The rearrangement links TRBV4-3 to TRBJ2-1; 8 nucleotides align to TRBD1. There are 15 residues in the CDR3. The germline gives CDR1 LGHNA, CDR2 YSLEER. V lost 0 bases and J lost 7; bases outside the gene matches: 5. CDR3 nucleotide sequence: TGCGCCAGCAGCCAAGACCGGACAGGGAGAAATGAGCAGTTCTTC. Translated, it gives CASSQDRTGRNEQFF.

The chain links TRBV6-2 or TRBV6-3 to TRBJ2-1, with D maybe TRBD2 (7 bases). Trimming stripped 2 bases from V and 4 bases from J, with 12 bases between. Germline-derived CDR1 and CDR2 are MNHEY and SVGEGT. The CDR3 totals 15 residues. The CDR3 DNA follows: TGTGCCAGCAGTTACGCGGGGGACAATTACAATGAGCAGTTCTTC. This translates into CASSYAGDNYNEQFF.

This chain joins TRBV7-9 and TRBJ2-7; no reliable D call. The ends were cut back, 5 bases at V and 5 bases at J, with 19 bases in the middle. This CDR3 comprises 15 residues. CDR1 and CDR2 (germline): SEHNR, FQNEAQ (reference sequence). For the CDR3, the DNA is TGTGCCAGCAGCCCATCCCTCGCAGGCCGCCACGAGCAGTACTTC. Protein: CASSPSLAGRHEQYF.

The V gene is TRBV19, the J gene TRBJ2-7, with D possibly TRBD1 on 6 matching bases. Trimming removed 6 bases from V and 0 bases from J, with 9 bases in between. From germline, CDR1 is LNHDA and CDR2 SQIVND (reference sequence). The CDR3 spans 13 residues. CDR3 DNA: TGTGCCAGTAGGCAGGACAGCTCCTACGAGCAGTACTTC. Its protein is CASRQDSSYEQYF.

This clone occurred a few times. V and J are TRBV9 and TRBJ1-1, with D unclear. Germline CDR1 and CDR2: SGDLS and YYNGEE. The CDR3 sequence is 15 residues long. The V and J ends lost 0 bases and 4 bases respectively, with 13 bases between them. CDR3 sequence: CASSVEPVSPTEAFF. CDR3 coding DNA: TGTGCCAGCAGCGTAGAGCCCGTCTCCCCCACTGAAGCTTTCTTT.

The chain has TRBV29-1 and TRBJ2-2; possibly TRBD1 for D (5 bases). CDR1 and CDR2 from the germline V gene are SQVTM and ANQGSEA. The length of the CDR3 is 13 residues. V lost 6 bases and J lost 7, with 15 bases in between. For the CDR3, the DNA is TGCAGCGTCGGCGAAGGGGTTGGCGGGGAGCTGTTTTTT. It translates to CSVGEGVGGELFF.

V usage is TRBV6-5 and J usage is TRBJ1-6; TRBD1 might be the D (5 bases). This CDR3 has 14 amino acids. Germline assignment: CDR1 MNHEY and CDR2 SVGAGI. V dropped 7 bases and J dropped 6 bases, with 13 bases sitting between them. The CDR3 is CASKSTAFNSPLHF. The CDR3 bases are TGTGCCAGCAAATCGACAGCATTTAATTCACCCCTCCACTTT.

The chain employs TRBV27 and TRBJ1-2; D is ambiguous. The CDR3 has 15 residues. The V gene's germline CDR1 is MNHEY and CDR2 SMNVEV (reference sequence). V was trimmed by 4 bases and J by 8 bases, leaving 20 bases between them. Here the CDR3 DNA reads TGTGCCAGCAGTTCCATCTCGGCTACGGCGGGAGGCTACACCTTC. Residues: CASSSISATAGGYTF.

The rearrangement links TRBV6-5 to TRBJ1-2, with 9 bases aligning to TRBD1. This CDR3 is built from 13 residues. CDR1 MNHEY and CDR2 SVGAGI come from the germline V gene. After removal of 5 bases from V and 6 bases from J, the junction contained 4 bases not matched to a gene. CDR3 in DNA: TGTGCCAGCAGTACACAGGGGGCGCATGGCTACACCTTC. Protein: CASSTQGAHGYTF.

The CDR3 here is CASSRDTRPHYEQYF. CDR3 sequence (DNA): TGCGCCAGCAGCCGGGACACCAGACCTCACTACGAGCAGTACTTC. The V and J genes are TRBV5-1 and TRBJ2-7; maybe TRBD1 (6 bases). Per the germline V gene, CDR1 is SGHRS and CDR2 is YFSETQ. The CDR3 loop spans 15 amino acids. Trimming removed 4 bases at V and 3 bases at J, with 17 bases between. Based on the CDR3 plus reference TRBV5-1 and TRBJ2-7, the full variable domain is KAGVTQTPRYLIKTRGQQVTLSCSPISGHRSVSWYQQTPGQGLQFLFEYFSETQRNKGNFPGRFSGRQFSNSRSEMNVSTLELGDSALYLCASSRDTRPHYEQYFGPGTRLTVT.

Of note for this clone: One end of the junction does not line up with germline, which may come from a read error. The rearrangement uses TRBV9 and TRBJ2-7, with D possibly matching TRBD1 (5 bases). Germline values: CDR1 SGDLS, CDR2 YYNGEE. The CDR3 consists of 13 residues. The chain's CDR3 is CASSKGLRAHQDF. The CDR3 nucleotides read TGTGCCAGCAGCAAGGGCCTCAGGGCCCATCAGGACTTC.

The rearrangement joins TRBV5-4 to TRBJ2-7; TRBD1 agrees at 7 bases. The CDR3 is made up of 14 amino acids. Trimming took 0 bases from V and 6 from J; bases not matched to a gene: 6. CDR1 is SGHNT, CDR2 YYREEE, per germline (reference sequence). As DNA, the CDR3 is TGTGCCAGCAGCTTGGATGGCAGGGGGTTCGAGCAGTACTTC. As protein: CASSLDGRGFEQYF.

This chain links TRBV7-9 with TRBJ1-2; 7 nucleotides match TRBD1. The V gene end was trimmed by 1 base and the J gene end by 7 bases; junction bases not matched to a gene: 3. This CDR3 region has 13 residues. CDR1 and CDR2 (germline): SEHNR, FQNEAQ (reference sequence). Here the CDR3 reads CASSLEQGLGYTF. CDR3 coding DNA: TGTGCCAGCAGCTTAGAACAGGGGCTTGGCTACACCTTC.

The chain carries TRBV19 and TRBJ2-6, with 7 bases matching TRBD2. The ends lost 5 bases at V and 10 bases at J; junction bases unmatched: 8. The germline CDR1 and CDR2 sequences are LNHDA and SQIVND (reference sequence). The CDR3 loop spans 14 amino acids. The CDR3 nucleotides are TGTGCCAGTAGTTCTCAGACGGGGGGTAACGTCCTGACTTTC. Translation: CASSSQTGGNVLTF.

This chain connects TRBV3-1 (or the pseudogene TRBV3-2) to TRBJ2-3, with 7 bases identical to TRBD1. Germline V CDR1 and CDR2: LGHDT, YNNKEL (reference sequence). The CDR3 consists of 16 residues. J gave up 1 base and V 0 bases, and 4 bases lay outside the gene matches. The CDR3 sequence is CASSQDPGQGTDTQYF. The CDR3 DNA sequence: TGTGCCAGCAGCCAAGATCCCGGACAGGGCACAGATACGCAGTATTTT.

The genes are TRBV7-3 and TRBJ2-5, with a tentative D call TRBD1 (7 bases). CDR1 is SGHTA, CDR2 FQGTGA, per germline. The germline V and J ends were trimmed by 5 bases and 4 bases, with 20 bases remaining between them. The CDR3 extends over 16 amino acids. In DNA form, the CDR3 reads TGTGCCAGCAGCCCCCTCGGAGGGGGCGAGGGAGAGACCCAGTACTTC. Protein product: CASSPLGGGEGETQYF.

The rearrangement links TRBV6-6 to TRBJ2-4; 11 bases fit TRBD1. Germline CDR1 MNHNY, CDR2 SVGAGI (reference sequence). This CDR3 is 18 amino acids long. V lost 5 bases, J lost 0 bases, and 9 bases stayed unmatched. DNA for the CDR3: TGTGCCAGCAGTCCAGGACAGGGGGCGGGGGTAGCCAAAAACATTCAGTACTTC. Translated, it gives CASSPGQGAGVAKNIQYF.

The genes are TRBV3-1 (or the pseudogene TRBV3-2) and TRBJ2-1; maybe TRBD1 (6 bases). The CDR3 runs to 16 residues. Germline CDR1 LGHDT, CDR2 YNNKEL (reference sequence). V lost 1 base and J lost 2, with 12 bases in between. The CDR3 coding sequence is TGTGCCAGCAGCCAAGGTGTACAGGGACCCTACAATGAGCAGTTCTTC. Its protein is CASSQGVQGPYNEQFF.

This chain links TRBV5-1 with TRBJ2-1; 16 bases align to TRBD2. The germline gives CDR1 SGHRS, CDR2 YFSETQ. The CDR3 length is 15 residues. After removal of 4 bases from V and 10 bases from J, the junction contained 5 bases not matched to a gene. The CDR3 spells CASSGGLAGGGEQFF. The CDR3 DNA reads TGCGCCAGCAGCGGGGGACTAGCGGGAGGGGGAGAGCAGTTCTTC.

The chain joins TRBV30 to TRBJ1-1; D remains ambiguous. Trimming took off 0 bases at V and 3 bases at J, with 14 bases between the two ends. Germline values: CDR1 GTSNPN, CDR2 SVGIG (reference sequence). The CDR3 runs to 15 residues. CDR3 in DNA: TGTGCCTGGAGTGTATTGGGAGAGGCGGACACTGAAGCTTTCTTT. Protein: CAWSVLGEADTEAFF.